A single sample is the source of the 4 T cell receptor beta chains below, sequenced in a study of T cells in tuberculosis (dated by TCRdb to 2016 to 2019). Interpreted using the paper, the time point label stands for: new active TB diagnosis, blood taken before or within 7 days of starting treatment. Library method: the immunoSEQ multiplex PCR assay. TCRdb's version of the immuneACCESS table is confined to in-frame rearrangements and falls short of the full clone set. An unresolved V gene accounts for under half of the shortfall where checked; the remainder is of unknown origin. The sample contains 30,000 to 40,000 clones, around 94% of them found a single time. The biggest ten clones account for 3.5% to 5% of the sample. The sequences come from PBMCs, collected at tuberculosis diagnosis. The receptors come from an adult with tuberculosis.

The V gene is TRBV30, the J gene TRBJ1-1; TRBD1 aligns across 9 bases. The V gene end was trimmed by 8 bases and the J gene end by 3 bases; junction bases not matched to a gene: 7. There are 13 residues in the CDR3. The germline gives CDR1 GTSNPN, CDR2 SVGIG (reference sequence). In DNA form, the CDR3 reads TGTGCCCTGGACAGGGGACAGTACACTGAAGCTTTCTTT. Amino acid sequence: CALDRGQYTEAFF. Together with reference TRBV30 and TRBJ1-1, the CDR3 gives the full variable domain: SQTIHQWPATLVQPVGSPLSLECTVEGTSNPNLYWYRQAAGRGLQLLFYSVGIGQISSEVPQNLSASRPQDRQFILSSKKLLLSDSGFYLCALDRGQYTEAFFGQGTRLTVV.

The chain employs TRBV5-6 and TRBJ2-3; D is uncertain. The V gene's germline CDR1 is SGHDT and CDR2 YYEEEE. V was clipped by 0 bases and J by 1 base, with 9 bases between them. The CDR3 length is 15 residues. The CDR3, as DNA: TGTGCCAGCAGCTTGGAACACCAGGGCACAGATACGCAGTATTTT. It translates to CASSLEHQGTDTQYF.

The gene calls are TRBV5-1 and TRBJ1-4; no reliable D call. This CDR3 contains 13 residues. V gave up 1 base and J gave up 8 bases, with 9 bases separating them. Per germline, CDR1 SGHRS and CDR2 YFSETQ. CDR3 DNA sequence: TGCGCCAGCAGCTTGTCAGTGGGCGAAAAACTGTTTTTT. Translated: CASSLSVGEKLFF. Full variable domain (outside the CDR3, taken from reference TRBV5-1 and TRBJ1-4): KAGVTQTPRYLIKTRGQQVTLSCSPISGHRSVSWYQQTPGQGLQFLFEYFSETQRNKGNFPGRFSGRQFSNSRSEMNVSTLELGDSALYLCASSLSVGEKLFFGSGTQLSVL.

V and J are TRBV6-6 and TRBJ2-7; maybe TRBD2 (6 bases). This CDR3 has 12 amino acids. Per germline, CDR1 MNHNY and CDR2 SVGAGI (reference sequence). V lost 7 bases and J 0 bases, leaving 7 bases between the germline ends. CDR3 loop: CASTGASYEQYF. For the CDR3, the DNA is TGTGCCAGCACGGGAGCCTCCTACGAGCAGTACTTC.